The rows below give T cell receptor beta chains drawn from one sample of a study of blood T cell repertoires in COVID-19. Repertoires were generated with immunoSEQ multiplex PCR, while TCRdb's copy carries only in-frame clones and drops some. Among 120,000 or so clones, approximately 87% were seen once, and the ten largest hold about 3.8%. The sample was peripheral blood. The receptor source for this set is a man aged 55 to 70 with acute or convalescent COVID-19. Each CDR3 is given with its conserved first and last residue. Fields, in order: V gene, clone size, D gene, J gene, CDR3 protein, CDR3 DNA. The D gene is left open where the match is weak. Rows may omit the clone size; those that give it use once, few, many or a size class.

TRBV7-8,once,-,TRBJ2-2,CASILDFGELFF,TGTGCCAGCATACTAGATTTCGGGGAGCTGTTTTTT
TRBV5-1,-,TRBD1,TRBJ1-2,CASSVGQGEVYGYTF,TGCGCCAGCAGCGTCGGACAGGGGGAGGTGTATGGCTACACCTTC
TRBV5-1,-,TRBD1,TRBJ1-5,CASSSGQGREPQHF,TGCGCCAGCAGCTCGGGACAGGGGAGAGAGCCCCAGCATTTT
TRBV19,-,-,TRBJ1-2,CASRREDNYGYTF,TGTGCCAGTAGACGGGAGGATAACTATGGCTACACCTTC
TRBV4-2,few,-,TRBJ1-1,CASSQEGAMAGTEAFF,TGTGCCAGCAGCCAAGAAGGGGCTATGGCGGGGACTGAAGCTTTCTTT
TRBV4-2,-,TRBD2,TRBJ2-7,CASSQEVSSGSYEQYF,TGTGCCAGCAGCCAAGAGGTCTCTAGCGGCTCCTACGAGCAGTACTTC
TRBV24-1,-,-,TRBJ1-1,CATQDTLNTEAFF,TGTGCCACCCAGGACACGTTGAACACTGAAGCTTTCTTT
TRBV18,-,-,TRBJ2-1,CASSPNREQFF,TGTGCCAGCTCACCGAACAGAGAGCAGTTCTTC
TRBV11-2,-,-,TRBJ1-1,CASSLGRERTEAFF,TGTGCCAGCAGCTTAGGGCGGGAGCGAACTGAAGCTTTCTTT
TRBV27,-,TRBD2,TRBJ2-1,CASSFGLAGYNEQFF,TGTGCCAGCAGTTTCGGACTAGCGGGTTACAATGAGCAGTTCTTC
TRBV7-9,-,TRBD1,TRBJ2-7,CASSPRTGPEQYF,TGTGCCAGCAGCCCGCGGACAGGACCCGAGCAGTACTTC
TRBV5-1,-,-,TRBJ2-2,CASSPWSNTGELFF,TGCGCCAGCAGCCCCTGGAGCAACACCGGGGAGCTGTTTTTT
TRBV7-9,-,-,TRBJ1-2,CASSTHEGRGLFTF,TGTGCCAGCAGCACCCATGAGGGGCGGGGGCTCTTCACCTTC
TRBV11-2,once,TRBD1,TRBJ2-7,CASSRLGQGGSYEQYF,TGTGCCAGCAGCCGACTAGGACAGGGGGGTTCCTACGAGCAGTACTTC
TRBV28,-,-,TRBJ2-1,CASNSGQTTYNEQFF,TGTGCCAGCAATTCAGGACAGACAACCTACAATGAGCAGTTCTTC
TRBV2,-,-,TRBJ2-7,CASSLDRKYF,TGTGCCAGCAGTCTGGACAGAAAGTACTTC
TRBV28,-,TRBD1,TRBJ1-2,CASSLPGQGYGYTF,TGTGCCAGCAGTTTACCGGGACAGGGCTATGGCTACACCTTC
TRBV7-9,-,-,TRBJ1-3,CASSLPRTATPGNTIYF,TGTGCCAGCAGCTTACCCCGGACAGCCACCCCTGGAAACACCATATATTTT
TRBV6-5,-,TRBD2,TRBJ2-1,CASRKLAVDVQFF,TGTGCCAGCAGGAAACTAGCGGTAGACGTGCAGTTCTTC
TRBV27,-,TRBD1,TRBJ2-6,CASSLSDRAGANVLTF,TGTGCCAGCAGTTTATCAGACAGGGCCGGGGCCAACGTCCTGACTTTC
TRBV7-3,-,-,TRBJ2-3,CASSSTDTQYF,TGTGCCAGCAGCTCTACAGATACGCAGTATTTT
TRBV11-2,few,TRBD1,TRBJ1-4,CASSRTGGLVEKLFF,TGTGCCAGCAGCCGGACAGGGGGTTTGGTTGAAAAACTGTTTTTT
TRBV5-1,-,TRBD2,TRBJ2-1,CASSLVSVGTSGRANEQFF,TGCGCCAGCAGCTTGGTGTCGGTGGGGACTAGCGGGAGAGCAAATGAGCAGTTCTTC
TRBV2,-,-,TRBJ2-2,CASSPRTVNTGELFF,TGTGCCAGCAGTCCAAGGACAGTCAACACCGGGGAGCTGTTTTTT
TRBV3-1/TRBV3-2,-,TRBD1,TRBJ2-7,CASPNGGQASYEQYF,TGTGCCAGCCCTAATGGAGGACAGGCCTCCTACGAGCAGTACTTC
TRBV6-6,-,-,TRBJ2-2,CASRPGHNTGELFF,TGTGCCAGCAGACCGGGACACAACACCGGGGAGCTGTTTTTT
TRBV15,-,TRBD1,TRBJ2-1,CATSRRQGSYNEQFF,TGTGCCACCAGCAGGAGACAGGGGTCGTACAATGAGCAGTTCTTC
TRBV5-1,-,TRBD2,TRBJ2-2,CASRPADLGLAGAGELFF,TGCGCCAGCAGGCCTGCCGATTTAGGACTAGCGGGAGCCGGGGAGCTGTTTTTT
TRBV18,-,-,TRBJ2-1,CASSPRGGGYNEQFF,TGTGCCAGCTCACCAAGGGGAGGGGGATACAATGAGCAGTTCTTC
TRBV9,-,-,TRBJ1-2,CASSVGWGGNYGYTF,TGTGCCAGCAGCGTAGGTTGGGGGGGTAACTATGGCTACACCTTC
TRBV19,-,-,TRBJ1-4,CASSMNSANEKLFF,TGTGCCAGTAGTATGAACTCCGCTAATGAAAAACTGTTTTTT
TRBV6-5,-,-,TRBJ1-6,CASSQEGSPLHF,TGTGCCAGCAGCCAGGAGGGCTCACCCCTCCACTTT
TRBV9,-,TRBD1,TRBJ1-2,CASSATGDSYGYTF,TGTGCCAGCAGCGCTACAGGGGATTCGTATGGCTACACCTTC
TRBV28,-,TRBD2,TRBJ2-3,CASSLRLAGASRTDTQYF,TGTGCCAGCAGTTTACGGCTAGCGGGAGCCAGTAGGACAGATACGCAGTATTTT